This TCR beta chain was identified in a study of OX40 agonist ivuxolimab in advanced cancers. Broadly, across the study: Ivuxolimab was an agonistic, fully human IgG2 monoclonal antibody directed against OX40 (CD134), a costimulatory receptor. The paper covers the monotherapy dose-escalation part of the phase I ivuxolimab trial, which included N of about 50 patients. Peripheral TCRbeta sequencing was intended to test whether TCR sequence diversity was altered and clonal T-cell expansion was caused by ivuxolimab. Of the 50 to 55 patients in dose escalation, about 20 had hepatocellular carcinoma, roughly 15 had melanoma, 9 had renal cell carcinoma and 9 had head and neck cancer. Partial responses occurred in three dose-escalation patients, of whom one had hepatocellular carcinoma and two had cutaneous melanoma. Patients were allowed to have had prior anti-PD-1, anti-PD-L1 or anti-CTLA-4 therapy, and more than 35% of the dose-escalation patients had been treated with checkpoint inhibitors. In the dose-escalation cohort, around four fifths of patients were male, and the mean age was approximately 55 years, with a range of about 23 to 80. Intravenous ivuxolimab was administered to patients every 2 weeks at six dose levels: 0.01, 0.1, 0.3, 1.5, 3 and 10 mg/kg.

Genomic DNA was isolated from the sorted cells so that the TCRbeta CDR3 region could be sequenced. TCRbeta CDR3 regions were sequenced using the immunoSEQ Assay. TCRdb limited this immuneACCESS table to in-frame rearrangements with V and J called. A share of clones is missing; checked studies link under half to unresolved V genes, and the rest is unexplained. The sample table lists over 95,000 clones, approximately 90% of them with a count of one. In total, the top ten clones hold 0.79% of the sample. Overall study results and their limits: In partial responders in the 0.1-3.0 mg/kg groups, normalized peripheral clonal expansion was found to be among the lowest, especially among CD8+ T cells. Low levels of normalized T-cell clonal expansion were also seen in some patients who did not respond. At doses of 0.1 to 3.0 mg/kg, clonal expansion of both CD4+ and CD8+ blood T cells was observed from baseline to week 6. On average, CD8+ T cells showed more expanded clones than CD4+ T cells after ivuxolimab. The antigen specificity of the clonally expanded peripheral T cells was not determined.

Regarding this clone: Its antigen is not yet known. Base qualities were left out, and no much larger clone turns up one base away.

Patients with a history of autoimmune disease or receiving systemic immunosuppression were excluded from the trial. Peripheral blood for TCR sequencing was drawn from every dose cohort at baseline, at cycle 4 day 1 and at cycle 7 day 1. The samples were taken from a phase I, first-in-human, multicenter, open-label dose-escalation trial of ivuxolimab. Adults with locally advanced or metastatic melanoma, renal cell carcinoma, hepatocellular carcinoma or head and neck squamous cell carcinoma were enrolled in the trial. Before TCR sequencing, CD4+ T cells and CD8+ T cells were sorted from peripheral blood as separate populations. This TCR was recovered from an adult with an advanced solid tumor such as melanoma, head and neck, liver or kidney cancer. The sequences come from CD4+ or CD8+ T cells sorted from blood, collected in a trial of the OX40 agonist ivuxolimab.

At the DNA level, the sequence is TGTGCCAGCAGTTTCTGGGGGAATCAGCCCCAGCATTTT. This yields the protein CASSFWGNQPQHF. The chain links TRBV28 with TRBJ1-5, with a tentative D gene TRBD1 over 5 matching bases. The CDR3, from cysteine to phenylalanine, totals 13 residues. Only the CDR3 DNA stays, 39 bases, in frame from base 1. The junction shows trimming of 3 bases on V and 4 bases on J, plus 7 bases between the germline ends. The germline V gene sets CDR1 to MDHEN and CDR2 to SYDVKM. Here the CDR3 is joined to the reference TRBV28 and TRBJ1-5 genes, and the full variable domain is: DVKVTQSSRYLVKRTGEKVFLECVQDMDHENMFWYRQDPGLGLRLIYFSYDVKMKEKGDIPEGYSVSREKKERFSLILESASTNQTSMYLCASSFWGNQPQHFGDGTRLSIL.